Below, one T cell receptor (beta chain) is given with its context. Repertoires were generated with immunoSEQ multiplex PCR, while TCRdb's copy carries only in-frame clones and drops some. Among 95,000 to 150,000 clones listed, 80% were seen once. The source of the sample is a study of blood T cell repertoires in COVID-19. CDR1 and CDR2 from the germline V gene are WNHNN and SYGVQD (reference sequence). The germline V and J ends were trimmed by 9 bases and 1 base, with 26 bases remaining between them. The CDR3 loop spans 18 amino acids. The clonotype comes from a man aged 55 to 70 with active or convalescent COVID-19. The material sequenced was peripheral blood. The chain is built from TRBV10-1 and TRBJ2-3, with D tentatively TRBD1 (5 bases). In DNA, the CDR3 is TGCGCCAGACTTGGGGCAACCGGGCCCTACCTTGGCACAGATACGCAGTATTTT. This gives the protein CARLGATGPYLGTDTQYF.